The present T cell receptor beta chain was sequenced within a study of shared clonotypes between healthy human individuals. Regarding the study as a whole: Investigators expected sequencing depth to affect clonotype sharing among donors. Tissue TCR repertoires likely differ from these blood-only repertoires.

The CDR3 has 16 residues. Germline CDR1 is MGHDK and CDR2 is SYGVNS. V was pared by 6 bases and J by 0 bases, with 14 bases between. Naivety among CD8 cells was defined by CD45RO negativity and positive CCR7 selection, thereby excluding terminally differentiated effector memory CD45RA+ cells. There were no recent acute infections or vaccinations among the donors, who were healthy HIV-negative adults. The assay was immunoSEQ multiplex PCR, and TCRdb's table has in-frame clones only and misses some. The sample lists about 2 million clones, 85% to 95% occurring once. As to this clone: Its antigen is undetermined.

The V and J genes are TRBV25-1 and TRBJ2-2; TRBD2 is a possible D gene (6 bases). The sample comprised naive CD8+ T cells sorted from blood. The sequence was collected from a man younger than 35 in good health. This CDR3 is CASRFWDFPNTGELFF. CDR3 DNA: TGTGCCAGCAGGTTTTGGGACTTTCCGAACACCGGGGAGCTGTTTTTT. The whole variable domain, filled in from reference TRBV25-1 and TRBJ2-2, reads EADIYQTPRYLVIGTGKKITLECSQTMGHDKMYWYQQDPGMELHLIHYSYGVNSTEKGDLSSESTVSRIRTEHFPLTLESARPSHTSQYLCASRFWDFPNTGELFFGEGSRLTVL.